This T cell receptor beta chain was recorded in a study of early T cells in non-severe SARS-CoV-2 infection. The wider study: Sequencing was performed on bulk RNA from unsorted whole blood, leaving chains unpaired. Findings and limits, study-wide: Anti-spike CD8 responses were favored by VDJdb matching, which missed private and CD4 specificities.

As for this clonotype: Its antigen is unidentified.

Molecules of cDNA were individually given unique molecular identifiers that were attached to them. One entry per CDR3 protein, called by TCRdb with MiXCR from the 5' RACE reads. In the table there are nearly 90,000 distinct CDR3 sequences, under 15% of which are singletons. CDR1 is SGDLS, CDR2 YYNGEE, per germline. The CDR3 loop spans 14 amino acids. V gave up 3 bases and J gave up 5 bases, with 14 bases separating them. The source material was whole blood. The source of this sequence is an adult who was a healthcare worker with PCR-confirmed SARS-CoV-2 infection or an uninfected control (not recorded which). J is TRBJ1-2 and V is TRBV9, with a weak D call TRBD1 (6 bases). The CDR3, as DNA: TGTGCCAGCAGCGCGGGACACTGGGATTATGGCTACACCTTC. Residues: CASSAGHWDYGYTF.